The 10 T cell receptor beta chains in this list originate from one sample, sequenced in a study of blood T cell repertoires in COVID-19. Generated by immunoSEQ multiplex PCR, the TCRdb table keeps only in-frame clones and is missing some. The sample yields approximately 390,000 clones, about 90% seen once. Sequenced input: peripheral blood. The receptors were sampled from a woman aged 60-75 years with COVID-19, enrolled during active disease.

This clone was observed a handful of times. DNA of the CDR3: TGTGCCAGCAGGAACTCCGTGCGCGGTTCCTACAATGAGCAGTTCTTC. The encoded protein is CASRNSVRGSYNEQFF. This chain connects TRBV2 to TRBJ2-1; D is unresolved. Germline CDR1 SNHLY, CDR2 FYNNEI. With 6 bases removed from V and 1 base from J, the gap between germline ends came to 16 bases. The CDR3 has 16 residues.

CDR3 coding DNA: TGTGCCACCAGCAGAGCGAAACTAAGCGGGAACACAGATACGCAGTATTTT. This gives the protein CATSRAKLSGNTDTQYF. The chain joins TRBV15 to TRBJ2-3; the match to TRBD2 covers 7 bases. The V gene's germline CDR1 is LNHNV and CDR2 YYDKDF (reference sequence). Trimming at V came to 1 base and at J to 2 bases, leaving 9 bases not matched to a gene. The length of the CDR3 is 17 residues.

This chain connects TRBV18 to TRBJ2-7; perhaps TRBD2 as D (5 bases). With 2 bases removed from V and 6 bases from J, the gap between germline ends came to 11 bases. The CDR3 runs to 13 residues. Germline lookup yields CDR1 KGHSH and CDR2 LQKENI. CDR3 coding DNA: TGTGCCAGCTCACCAGGAATAGCGAGCGAGCAGTACTTC. It yields the protein CASSPGIASEQYF.

The chain combines TRBV5-1 with TRBJ2-5, with TRBD1 matching 10 bases. The CDR3 is 13 amino acids. Germline values: CDR1 SGHRS, CDR2 YFSETQ. The V segment lost 5 bases and the J segment 5 bases; nucleotides outside the gene matches: 3. The CDR3 region is CASRDRGDETQYF. The DNA for the CDR3 is TGCGCCAGCAGGGACAGGGGGGATGAGACCCAGTACTTC. Using reference TRBV5-1 and TRBJ2-5 for the parts outside the CDR3, the full variable domain is KAGVTQTPRYLIKTRGQQVTLSCSPISGHRSVSWYQQTPGQGLQFLFEYFSETQRNKGNFPGRFSGRQFSNSRSEMNVSTLELGDSALYLCASRDRGDETQYFGPGTRLLVL.

This chain uses TRBV5-1 with TRBJ2-7; 9 nucleotides match TRBD1. Trimming cost V 0 bases and J 12 bases; bases outside gene matches: 10. Germline V lookup: CDR1 SGHRS, CDR2 YFSETQ. The CDR3 consists of 14 residues. CDR3: CASSLGMLRDRVYF. The CDR3 DNA is TGCGCCAGCAGCTTGGGGATGTTAAGGGACAGGGTGTACTTC.

The chain links TRBV11-2 to TRBJ2-5; the match to TRBD1 covers 10 bases. The CDR3 is 16 residues long. Germline CDR1 SGHAT, CDR2 FQNNGV. The junction had 6 bases not matched to a gene; V was cut back by 3 bases and J by 2 bases. In nucleotides, the CDR3 is TGTGCCAGCAGCTTCAGCAGGACAGGGGGGCAAGAGACCCAGTACTTC. It is translated as CASSFSRTGGQETQYF. Filled out from reference TRBV11-2 and TRBJ2-5, the complete variable domain reads EAGVAQSPRYKIIEKRQSVAFWCNPISGHATLYWYQQILGQGPKLLIQFQNNGVVDDSQLPKDRFSAERLKGVDSTLKIQPAKLEDSAVYLCASSFSRTGGQETQYFGPGTRLLVL.

This clone has only one observation. This chain uses TRBV7-9 with TRBJ1-6; tentative D call: TRBD1 (5 bases). V was cut by 5 bases and J by 10 bases, with 24 bases left in between. Per germline, CDR1 SEHNR and CDR2 FQNEAQ (reference sequence). The CDR3 consists of 17 residues. CDR3 sequence (DNA): TGTGCCAGCAGCCAAGGACCGACCGGAACGAAGGGGTCACCCCTCCACTTT. It yields the protein CASSQGPTGTKGSPLHF. Looking up the rest from reference TRBV7-9 and TRBJ1-6 gives the full variable domain: DTGVSQNPRHKITKRGQNVTFRCDPISEHNRLYWYRQTLGQGPEFLTYFQNEAQLEKSRLLSDRFSAERPKGSFSTLEIQRTEQGDSAMYLCASSQGPTGTKGSPLHFGNGTRLTVT.

V and J are TRBV25-1 and TRBJ1-1; a possible D gene is TRBD1 (6 bases). V gave up 7 bases and J gave up 0 bases, with 12 bases separating them. This CDR3 region has 14 residues. Per the germline V gene, CDR1 is MGHDK and CDR2 is SYGVNS. The chain's CDR3 is CASMRGWLNTEAFF. CDR3 DNA: TGTGCCAGCATGAGGGGGTGGTTGAACACTGAAGCTTTCTTT. Filled out from reference TRBV25-1 and TRBJ1-1, the complete variable domain reads EADIYQTPRYLVIGTGKKITLECSQTMGHDKMYWYQQDPGMELHLIHYSYGVNSTEKGDLSSESTVSRIRTEHFPLTLESARPSHTSQYLCASMRGWLNTEAFFGQGTRLTVV.

The chain has TRBV4-2 and TRBJ1-4; D gene uncertain. Trimming stripped 0 bases from V and 11 bases from J, with 7 bases between. The CDR3 is 12 amino acids. The germline V gene has CDR1 LGHNA and CDR2 YNFKEQ. The CDR3 spells CASSQDARKLFF. For the CDR3, the DNA is TGTGCCAGCAGCCAAGATGCCCGGAAACTGTTTTTT.

The chain joins TRBV5-6 to TRBJ2-7; weak D call: TRBD2 (5 bases). Trimming cost V 6 bases and J 6 bases, with 13 bases left between them. The CDR3 consists of 12 residues. The germline CDR1 and CDR2 sequences are SGHDT and YYEEEE. CDR3 sequence: CASTVLGVEQYF. The CDR3 nucleotides are TGTGCCAGCACTGTGCTGGGAGTCGAGCAGTACTTC.